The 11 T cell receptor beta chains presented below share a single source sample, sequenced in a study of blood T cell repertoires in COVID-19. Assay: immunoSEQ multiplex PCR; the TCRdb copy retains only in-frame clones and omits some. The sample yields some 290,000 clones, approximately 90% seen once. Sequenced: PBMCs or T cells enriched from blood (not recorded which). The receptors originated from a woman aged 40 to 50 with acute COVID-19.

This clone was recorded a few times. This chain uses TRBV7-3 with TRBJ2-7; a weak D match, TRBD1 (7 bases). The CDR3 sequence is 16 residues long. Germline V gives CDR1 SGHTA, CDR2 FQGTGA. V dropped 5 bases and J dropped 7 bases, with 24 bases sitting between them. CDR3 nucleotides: TGTGCCAGCAGCCCGGGAGTGGGGACAGCTTCGAGGGAGCAGTACTTC. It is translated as CASSPGVGTASREQYF.

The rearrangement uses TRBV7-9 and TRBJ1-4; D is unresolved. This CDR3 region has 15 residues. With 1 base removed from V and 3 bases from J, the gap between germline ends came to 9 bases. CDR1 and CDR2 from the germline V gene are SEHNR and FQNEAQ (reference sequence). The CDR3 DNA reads TGTGCCAGCAGCTTAGTGGCGGGGTCTAATGAAAAACTGTTTTTT. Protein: CASSLVAGSNEKLFF.

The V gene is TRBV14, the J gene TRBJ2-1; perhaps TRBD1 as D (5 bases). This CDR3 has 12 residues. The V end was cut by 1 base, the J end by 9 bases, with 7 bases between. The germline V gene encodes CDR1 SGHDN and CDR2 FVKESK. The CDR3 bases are TGTGCCAGCAGCCAAGTAAGGGGTGAGCAGTTCTTC. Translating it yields CASSQVRGEQFF.

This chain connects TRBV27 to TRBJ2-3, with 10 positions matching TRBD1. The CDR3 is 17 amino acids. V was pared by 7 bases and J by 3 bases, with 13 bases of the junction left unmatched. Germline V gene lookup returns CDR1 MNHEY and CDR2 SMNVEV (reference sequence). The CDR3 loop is CASTQGQGILGTDTQYF. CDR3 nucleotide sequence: TGTGCCAGCACCCAGGGACAGGGGATACTAGGTACAGATACGCAGTATTTT.

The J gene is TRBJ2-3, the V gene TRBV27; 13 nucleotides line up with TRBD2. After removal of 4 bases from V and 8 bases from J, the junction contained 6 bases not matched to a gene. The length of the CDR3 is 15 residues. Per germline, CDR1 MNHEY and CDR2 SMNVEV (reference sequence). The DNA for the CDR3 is TGTGCCAGCAGTTCACTAGCGGGGGGGCCCAGTACGCAGTATTTT. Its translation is CASSSLAGGPSTQYF.

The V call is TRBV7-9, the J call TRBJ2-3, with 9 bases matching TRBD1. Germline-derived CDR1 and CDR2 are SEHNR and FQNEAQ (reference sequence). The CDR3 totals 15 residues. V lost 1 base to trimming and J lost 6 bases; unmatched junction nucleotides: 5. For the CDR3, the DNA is TGTGCCAGCAGCTTAGGGACAGGGGTTTCTGATACGCAGTATTTT. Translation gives CASSLGTGVSDTQYF.

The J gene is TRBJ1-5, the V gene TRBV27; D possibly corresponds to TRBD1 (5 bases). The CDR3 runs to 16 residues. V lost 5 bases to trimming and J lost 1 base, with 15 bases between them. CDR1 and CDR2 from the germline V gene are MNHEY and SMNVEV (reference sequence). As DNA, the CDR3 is TGTGCCAGCAGTGAGGGGAGGTATATAAGCAATCAGCCCCAGCATTTT. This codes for CASSEGRYISNQPQHF.

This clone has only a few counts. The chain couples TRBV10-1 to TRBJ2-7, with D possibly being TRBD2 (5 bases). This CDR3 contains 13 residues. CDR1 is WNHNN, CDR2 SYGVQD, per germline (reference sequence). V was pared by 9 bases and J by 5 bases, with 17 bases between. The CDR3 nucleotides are TGCGCCAGGATCCCAACTAGGAACGACGAGCAGTACTTC. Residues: CARIPTRNDEQYF.

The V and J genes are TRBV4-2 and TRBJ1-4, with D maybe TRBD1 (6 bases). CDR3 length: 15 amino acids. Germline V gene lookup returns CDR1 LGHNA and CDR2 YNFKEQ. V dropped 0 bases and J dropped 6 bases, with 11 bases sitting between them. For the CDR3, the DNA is TGTGCCAGCAGCCAAGATTGGACAGCCGATGAAAAACTGTTTTTT. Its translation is CASSQDWTADEKLFF.

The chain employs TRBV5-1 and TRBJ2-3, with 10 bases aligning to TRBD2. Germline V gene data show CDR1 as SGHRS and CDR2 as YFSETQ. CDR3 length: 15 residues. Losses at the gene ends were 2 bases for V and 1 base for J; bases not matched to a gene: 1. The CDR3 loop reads CASSFTSGGTDTQYF. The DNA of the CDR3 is TGCGCCAGCAGCTTTACTAGCGGGGGCACAGATACGCAGTATTTT.

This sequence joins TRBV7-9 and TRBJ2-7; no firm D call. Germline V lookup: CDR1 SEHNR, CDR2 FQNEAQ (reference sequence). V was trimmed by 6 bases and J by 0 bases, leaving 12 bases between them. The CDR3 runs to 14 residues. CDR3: CASSHPLFSYEQYF. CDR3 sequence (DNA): TGTGCCAGCAGTCACCCACTATTCTCCTACGAGCAGTACTTC.